This T cell receptor beta chain is from a study of CD8 T cells in ankylosing spondylitis. Whole-study results and caveats: One TCR beta motif, made up of roughly 8 highly homologous variants, appeared characteristic of ankylosing spondylitis blood. Clones linked to disease were reported to show significant enrichment in matched ankylosing spondylitis synovial fluid.

Remarks on this clonotype: Its specificity is unknown.

Making the TCR beta libraries involved quantitative 5'-RACE with molecular barcodes. TCRdb independently ran MiXCR on the 5' RACE reads; one entry per CDR3 protein. The table lists about 390,000 distinct CDR3 sequences, approximately 20% of them singletons. The receptor's source is a male donor with ankylosing spondylitis. The sample comprised blood, either unsorted or a sorted T cell fraction (not recorded which).

CDR3: CASSETHPEGASGNTIYF. The DNA of the CDR3 is TGTGCCAGCAGCGAGACCCACCCGGAAGGCGCCTCTGGAAACACCATATATTTT. The V call is TRBV12-3 or TRBV12-4, the J call TRBJ1-3; D is unclear. The CDR3 runs to 18 residues. V was pared by 6 bases and J by 0 bases, with 21 bases between.